The 28 T cell receptor beta chains below all came from one sample that was sequenced in a study of cytomegalovirus exposure and HLA in healthy donors. Clones were read by immunoSEQ multiplex PCR, and TCRdb kept only the in-frame ones, dropping some. The table shows roughly 150,000 clones, with about nine tenths occurring only once. Source material: PBMCs. Receptors were obtained from a man younger than 35 in good health and CMV-seropositive.

This chain links TRBV13 with TRBJ1-4; D gene unclear. CDR3 length: 15 residues. The germline V gene has CDR1 PRHDT and CDR2 FYEKMQ (reference sequence). Trimming stripped 0 bases from V and 5 bases from J, with 10 bases between. The CDR3 reads CASSLGGGSNEKLFF. In DNA, the CDR3 is TGTGCCAGCAGCTTAGGGGGAGGGTCCAATGAAAAACTGTTTTTT.

CDR3 sequence (DNA): TGTGCCAGCAGTTATCAAGCGGGAGCCTATTACAATGAGCAGTTCTTC. Translation: CASSYQAGAYYNEQFF. V usage is TRBV27 and J usage is TRBJ2-1, with TRBD2 identical over 8 bases. CDR3 length equals 16 residues. Germline V gives CDR1 MNHEY, CDR2 SMNVEV (reference sequence). V gave up 4 bases and J gave up 4 bases; unmatched junction bases: 9.

CDR3 nucleotide sequence: TGTGCCAGCAGCCAAGATACCAGGACAGGGATTTACTATGGCTACACCTTC. It is translated as CASSQDTRTGIYYGYTF. The V and J genes are TRBV4-2 and TRBJ1-2, with 8 positions matching TRBD1. The ends lost 0 bases at V and 3 bases at J; junction bases unmatched: 9. CDR3 length: 17 amino acids. From germline, CDR1 is LGHNA and CDR2 YNFKEQ.

This clone has more than one count but fewer than ten. The genes are TRBV25-1 and TRBJ2-3; 7 positions match TRBD1. The V gene end was trimmed by 4 bases and the J gene end by 1 base; junction bases not matched to a gene: 5. Germline V gene lookup returns CDR1 MGHDK and CDR2 SYGVNS. The CDR3 covers 15 residues. The DNA for the CDR3 is TGTGCCAGCAGTGGACAGGGAAAGGGCACAGATACGCAGTATTTT. This gives the protein CASSGQGKGTDTQYF.

This clone was detected only once. The chain carries TRBV27 and TRBJ2-5; 9 nucleotides align to TRBD1. Germline V gene lookup returns CDR1 MNHEY and CDR2 SMNVEV (reference sequence). Trimming at V came to 6 bases and at J to 4 bases, leaving 15 bases not matched to a gene. This CDR3 comprises 17 residues. The CDR3 protein is CASRERGQGLMIETQYF. CDR3 bases: TGTGCCAGCAGGGAGCGGGGACAGGGACTAATGATAGAGACCCAGTACTTC.

The chain has TRBV9 and TRBJ2-3; D uncertain. The CDR3 covers 13 residues. Germline V gives CDR1 SGDLS, CDR2 YYNGEE. Trimming stripped 2 bases from V and 6 bases from J, with 10 bases between. Written as DNA, the CDR3 is TGTGCCAGCAGCGTGTCAAACTCGGATACGCAGTATTTT. Its translation is CASSVSNSDTQYF.

V and J are TRBV5-1 and TRBJ2-2; the match to TRBD1 covers 10 bases. With V trimmed by 0 bases and J by 6 bases, 5 bases remained unmatched. This CDR3 contains 16 residues. Germline values: CDR1 SGHRS, CDR2 YFSETQ. The CDR3 DNA reads as TGCGCCAGCAGCTTGGTAGCGGGACAGGGGTCCGGGGAGCTGTTTTTT. Translated, it gives CASSLVAGQGSGELFF.

The rearrangement links TRBV25-1 to TRBJ2-7; 7 bases line up with TRBD1. This CDR3 has 14 residues. CDR1 is MGHDK and CDR2 is SYGVNS in the germline V gene. The V and J ends lost 4 bases and 2 bases, in that order; junction bases with no gene match: 5. The CDR3 DNA reads as TGTGCCAGCAGTGCTGACAGGGTCGCCTACGAGCAGTACTTC. It is translated as CASSADRVAYEQYF.

This clone occurred once. The chain links TRBV29-1 to TRBJ2-7, with TRBD1 matching over 9 bases. The CDR3 totals 13 residues. Germline V gives CDR1 SQVTM, CDR2 ANQGSEA. With 7 bases clipped from V and 3 bases from J, the junction kept 7 bases outside the gene matches. The DNA for the CDR3 is TGCAGCGCTAGGACAGGGGCGTACTACGAGCAGTACTTC. It yields the protein CSARTGAYYEQYF.

This clone has only a few counts. The CDR3 sequence is CASSYRQLPSYEQYF. DNA for the CDR3: TGTGCCAGCAGTTACCGACAGCTCCCCTCCTACGAGCAGTACTTC. The genes are TRBV27 and TRBJ2-7; D is perhaps TRBD1 (5 bases). This CDR3 spans 15 amino acids. The germline V gene has CDR1 MNHEY and CDR2 SMNVEV (reference sequence). V lost 4 bases to trimming and J lost 0 bases, with 13 bases between them.

The chain carries TRBV27 and TRBJ1-2; TRBD1 might be the D (6 bases). With 5 bases removed from V and 6 bases from J, the gap between germline ends came to 16 bases. The CDR3 is made up of 14 amino acids. The germline V gene has CDR1 MNHEY and CDR2 SMNVEV (reference sequence). The CDR3 DNA follows: TGTGCCAGCAGTCCACCCGGGACACCAAATGGCTACACCTTC. Translated: CASSPPGTPNGYTF.

This chain joins TRBV2 and TRBJ1-5, with D possibly matching TRBD1 (5 bases). V lost 7 bases, J lost 6 bases, and 13 bases lay in between. CDR1 SNHLY and CDR2 FYNNEI come from the germline V gene. This CDR3 is built from 13 residues. Here the CDR3 DNA reads TGTGCCAGCACCCAGAACCAGGGTCAGCCCCAGCATTTT. As protein: CASTQNQGQPQHF. Using reference TRBV2 and TRBJ1-5 for the parts outside the CDR3, the full variable domain is EPEVTQTPSHQVTQMGQEVILRCVPISNHLYFYWYRQILGQKVEFLVSFYNNEISEKSEIFDDQFSVERPDGSNFTLKIRSTKLEDSAMYFCASTQNQGQPQHFGDGTRLSIL.

The CDR3 DNA follows: TGTGCCAGCTCTCTCAATCCCTCAGGGGTTCTGGTCACAGATACGCAGTATTTT. Translated: CASSLNPSGVLVTDTQYF. This chain uses TRBV18 with TRBJ2-3; D is possibly TRBD1 (6 bases). The CDR3 has 18 residues. From germline, CDR1 is KGHSH and CDR2 LQKENI. V lost 6 bases and J 2 bases, leaving 24 bases between the germline ends.

The gene calls are TRBV28 and TRBJ1-2; 8 bases match TRBD1. The J segment lost 5 bases and the V segment lost 7 bases, leaving 9 bases of the junction unmatched. Per germline, CDR1 MDHEN and CDR2 SYDVKM. The CDR3 covers 14 residues. For the CDR3, the DNA is TGTGCCAGCACCACCGGGACAGGCCTGTATGGCTACACCTTC. It encodes CASTTGTGLYGYTF.

The CDR3 is CASSPWTGSNEKLFF. DNA for the CDR3: TGTGCCAGCAGCCCATGGACAGGCAGTAATGAAAAACTGTTTTTT. The chain links TRBV11-2 to TRBJ1-4, with TRBD1 matching 7 bases. Germline V lookup: CDR1 SGHAT, CDR2 FQNNGV. V shed 5 bases, J shed 4 bases, and the junction held 7 bases outside the gene matches. This CDR3 spans 15 amino acids.

The gene calls are TRBV2 and TRBJ2-6; D may be TRBD2 (5 bases). With 3 bases removed from V and 0 bases from J, the gap between germline ends came to 12 bases. The CDR3 has 17 amino acids. CDR1 and CDR2 from the germline V gene are SNHLY and FYNNEI. CDR3 loop: CASSESGVNSGANVLTF. DNA for the CDR3: TGTGCCAGCAGTGAGTCCGGGGTAAACTCTGGGGCCAACGTCCTGACTTTC.

This chain joins TRBV19 and TRBJ2-7, with 11 bases lining up with TRBD2. The CDR3 is made up of 16 amino acids. Trimming at V came to 5 bases and at J to 2 bases, leaving 8 bases not matched to a gene. CDR1 and CDR2 (germline): LNHDA, SQIVND (reference sequence). The CDR3 DNA sequence: TGTGCCAGTAGTTCCCTTCTAGCGGGAGGACCCTACGAGCAGTACTTC. Translation: CASSSLLAGGPYEQYF.

The rearrangement links TRBV28 to TRBJ1-5; 11 nucleotides match TRBD1. With 10 bases clipped from V and 0 bases from J, the junction kept 17 bases outside the gene matches. Germline V gives CDR1 MDHEN, CDR2 SYDVKM. The CDR3 is 19 residues long. The CDR3 loop reads CAISPLPGQGVNSNQPQHF. The CDR3 bases are TGTGCCATCTCTCCCTTACCGGGACAGGGGGTTAATAGCAATCAGCCCCAGCATTTT. Together with reference TRBV28 and TRBJ1-5, the CDR3 gives the full variable domain: DVKVTQSSRYLVKRTGEKVFLECVQDMDHENMFWYRQDPGLGLRLIYFSYDVKMKEKGDIPEGYSVSREKKERFSLILESASTNQTSMYLCAISPLPGQGVNSNQPQHFGDGTRLSIL.

The V gene is TRBV10-1, the J gene TRBJ1-1; TRBD1 aligns across 7 bases. There are 13 residues in the CDR3. With 6 bases clipped from V and 1 base from J, the junction kept 2 bases outside the gene matches. Germline loops: CDR1 WNHNN, CDR2 SYGVQD (reference sequence). The CDR3 DNA follows: TGCGCCAGCAGAAGGGACAGGAACACTGAAGCTTTCTTT. This gives the protein CASRRDRNTEAFF.

This clone was found once. The chain uses TRBV5-6 and TRBJ2-1, with D perhaps TRBD1 (6 bases). This CDR3 comprises 17 residues. Per the germline V gene, CDR1 is SGHDT and CDR2 is YYEEEE. V shed 3 bases and J shed 0 bases, with 16 bases lying between them. The CDR3 spells CASSSGQGPSSYNEQFF. In DNA form, the CDR3 reads TGTGCCAGCAGCTCTGGCCAGGGGCCGAGCTCCTACAATGAGCAGTTCTTC.

This rearrangement joins TRBV29-1 to TRBJ2-7; maybe TRBD2 (5 bases). Germline values: CDR1 SQVTM, CDR2 ANQGSEA. The CDR3 has 14 residues. Trimming pared 6 bases from V and 2 bases from J, leaving 17 bases between. The CDR3 coding sequence is TGCAGCGTATTGGACTTAAATGGGGCCTACGAGCAGTACTTC. It specifies CSVLDLNGAYEQYF.

The CDR3 sequence is CASSLVPPSGSNTGELFF. In DNA, the CDR3 is TGTGCCAGCAGTTTAGTCCCCCCTAGCGGGAGTAACACCGGGGAGCTGTTTTTT. This chain uses TRBV27 with TRBJ2-2, with 10 bases lining up with TRBD2. Germline trimming cut 2 bases from V and 2 bases from J; bases unmatched to any gene: 8. The CDR3 spans 18 residues. Germline CDR1 and CDR2: MNHEY and SMNVEV (reference sequence).

On this clone: This same CDR3 is encoded by further DNA sequences in the sample. This chain joins TRBV19 and TRBJ1-5; 8 nucleotides align to TRBD1. Germline CDR1 is LNHDA and CDR2 is SQIVND (reference sequence). V was clipped by 5 bases and J by 2 bases; unmatched bases: 2. CDR3 length: 14 residues. CDR3 sequence: CASSQGAGNQPQHF. For the CDR3, the DNA is TGTGCCAGTAGTCAGGGGGCTGGCAATCAGCCCCAGCATTTT.

The chain links TRBV5-1 to TRBJ1-1; TRBD1 is a possible D gene (6 bases). Germline-derived CDR1 and CDR2 are SGHRS and YFSETQ. The CDR3 contains 14 residues. Trimming removed 5 bases from V and 1 base from J, with 12 bases in between. CDR3 residues: CASRGLTGNTEAFF. In nucleotides, the CDR3 is TGCGCCAGCAGGGGTTTGACAGGGAACACTGAAGCTTTCTTT.

This chain connects TRBV30 to TRBJ1-2, with 8 bases aligning to TRBD1. Germline CDR1 GTSNPN, CDR2 SVGIG (reference sequence). The CDR3 runs to 12 residues. Trimming at V came to 3 bases and at J to 8 bases, leaving 5 bases not matched to a gene. The CDR3 region is CAWRTGVRGYTF. The DNA of the CDR3 is TGTGCCTGGAGGACAGGGGTGCGAGGCTACACCTTC.

A single count supports this clone. The chain has TRBV7-9 and TRBJ2-7; the D gene is possibly TRBD2 (5 bases). Trimming left V 7 bases short and J 3 bases short, with 16 bases between. Germline V gives CDR1 SEHNR, CDR2 FQNEAQ (reference sequence). This CDR3 contains 14 residues. This chain's CDR3 is CASTQGGRLYEQYF. Here the CDR3 DNA reads TGTGCCAGCACCCAAGGAGGCCGACTCTACGAGCAGTACTTC.

The V call is TRBV28, the J call TRBJ2-1, with D hard to call. Deletions cut 2 bases from V and 0 bases from J, with 8 bases between. The CDR3 is 15 amino acids. Per the germline V gene, CDR1 is MDHEN and CDR2 is SYDVKM. The CDR3 loop reads CASSLPTNSYNEQFF. The CDR3 DNA reads as TGTGCCAGCAGTTTACCGACAAACTCCTACAATGAGCAGTTCTTC. The full variable domain, in which reference TRBV28 and TRBJ2-1 provide the parts outside the CDR3, is DVKVTQSSRYLVKRTGEKVFLECVQDMDHENMFWYRQDPGLGLRLIYFSYDVKMKEKGDIPEGYSVSREKKERFSLILESASTNQTSMYLCASSLPTNSYNEQFFGPGTRLTVL.

The chain is built from TRBV5-1 and TRBJ2-3; a possible D gene is TRBD2 (5 bases). CDR1 SGHRS and CDR2 YFSETQ come from the germline V gene. V was shortened by 0 bases and J by 3 bases, with 14 bases between the two germline ends. This CDR3 comprises 16 residues. The CDR3 loop reads CASSLVSGKQTDTQYF. The CDR3 DNA sequence: TGCGCCAGCAGCTTGGTTTCCGGGAAACAGACAGATACGCAGTATTTT.